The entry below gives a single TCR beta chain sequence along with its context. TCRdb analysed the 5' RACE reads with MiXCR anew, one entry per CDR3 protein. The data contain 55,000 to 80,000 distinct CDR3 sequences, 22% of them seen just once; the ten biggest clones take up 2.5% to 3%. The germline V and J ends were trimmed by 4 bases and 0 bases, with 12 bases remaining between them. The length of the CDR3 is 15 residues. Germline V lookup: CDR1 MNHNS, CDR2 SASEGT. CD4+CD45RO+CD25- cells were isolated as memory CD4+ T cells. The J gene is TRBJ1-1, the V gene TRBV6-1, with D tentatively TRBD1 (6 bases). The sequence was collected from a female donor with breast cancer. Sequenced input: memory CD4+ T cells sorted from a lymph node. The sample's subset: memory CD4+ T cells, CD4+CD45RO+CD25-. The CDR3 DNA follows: TGTGCCAGCAGTGTCCAAACAGGGATGAACACTGAAGCTTTCTTT. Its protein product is CASSVQTGMNTEAFF.